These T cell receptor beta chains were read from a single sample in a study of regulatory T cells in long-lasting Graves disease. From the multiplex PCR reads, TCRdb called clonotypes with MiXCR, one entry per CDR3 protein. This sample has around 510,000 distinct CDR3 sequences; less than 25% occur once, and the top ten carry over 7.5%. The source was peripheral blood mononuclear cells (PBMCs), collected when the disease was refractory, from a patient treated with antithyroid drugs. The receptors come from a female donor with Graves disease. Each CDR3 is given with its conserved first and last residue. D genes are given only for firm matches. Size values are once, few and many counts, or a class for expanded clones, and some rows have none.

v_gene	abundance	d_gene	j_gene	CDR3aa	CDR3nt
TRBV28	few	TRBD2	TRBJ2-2	CAIRGGTGELFF	TGTGCCATTCGGGGGGGGACCGGGGAGCTGTTTTTT
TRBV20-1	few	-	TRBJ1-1	CSASPSPGQAFF	TGCAGTGCTAGCCCATCCCCGGGCCAAGCTTTCTTT
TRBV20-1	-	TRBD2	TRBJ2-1	CSAIAGRLNLGAYNEQFF	TGCAGTGCTATCGCCGGGAGGCTAAATCTAGGAGCCTACAATGAGCAGTTCTTC
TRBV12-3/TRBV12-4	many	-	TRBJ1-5	CASAPTRAQPQHF	TGTGCCAGCGCCCCCACAAGGGCCCAGCCCCAGCATTTT
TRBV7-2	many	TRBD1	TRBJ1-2	CASSGRGTGGADYGYTF	TGTGCCAGCAGCGGGCGGGGGACAGGGGGCGCGGACTATGGCTACACCTTC
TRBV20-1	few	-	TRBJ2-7	CSARSSGTSYEQYF	TGCAGTGCTAGGTCGTCCGGGACTTCATACGAGCAGTACTTC
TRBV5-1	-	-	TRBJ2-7	CASSSNLGAYEQYF	TGCGCCAGCAGCTCGAACTTGGGCGCCTACGAGCAGTACTTC
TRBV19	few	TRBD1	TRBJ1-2	CASSIRGQVNYGYTF	TGTGCCAGTAGTATCCGCGGACAGGTTAACTATGGCTACACCTTC
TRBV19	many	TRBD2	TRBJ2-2	CASSGSGTSGRGDTGELFF	TGTGCCAGTAGTGGATCCGGGACTAGCGGGAGAGGAGACACCGGGGAGCTGTTTTTT
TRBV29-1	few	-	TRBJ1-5	CSVQVGWPNQPQHF	TGCAGCGTTCAGGTAGGATGGCCCAATCAGCCCCAGCATTTT
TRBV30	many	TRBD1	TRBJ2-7	CAWSGKTGGREQYF	TGTGCCTGGAGTGGTAAGACAGGGGGCCGCGAGCAGTACTTC
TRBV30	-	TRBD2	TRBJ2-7	CAWSDPGLAGVRFYEQYF	TGTGCCTGGAGTGATCCGGGACTAGCGGGAGTTAGGTTCTACGAGCAGTACTTC
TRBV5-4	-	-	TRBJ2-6	CASSGPAEDGANVLTF	TGTGCCAGCAGCGGACCCGCAGAGGACGGGGCCAACGTCCTGACTTTC
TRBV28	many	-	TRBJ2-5	CASSLSGSGLYF	TGTGCCAGCAGTTTATCCGGGTCGGGGCTGTACTTC
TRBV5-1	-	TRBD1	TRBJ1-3	CASSYGPGQGIVSGSTIYF	TGCGCCAGCAGCTACGGACCCGGACAGGGGATAGTCTCTGGAAGCACCATATATTTT
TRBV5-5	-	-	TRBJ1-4	CASSLTDEKLFF	TGTGCCAGCAGCTTGACGGATGAAAAACTGTTTTTT
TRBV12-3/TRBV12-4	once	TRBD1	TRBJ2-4	CASSRDRADIQYF	TGTGCCAGCAGTCGGGACAGGGCGGACATTCAGTACTTC
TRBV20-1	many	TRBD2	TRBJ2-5	CSARVAGVRQETQYF	TGCAGTGCTAGGGTAGCGGGAGTTAGGCAAGAGACCCAGTACTTC